This T cell receptor (beta chain) was captured in a study of T cells after yellow fever vaccination. Across the whole study: Low-cell-number fractions underwent preparation using SMART-Seq v4 Ultra Low Input.

This CDR3 contains 14 residues. Trimming took 5 bases from V and 7 from J, leaving 15 bases between them. Looked up from germline, CDR1 is MNHEY and CDR2 is SVGAGI. Comment on this clonotype: The antigen is unknown.

The study's findings and limits: Post-booster reappearance was seen for most primary-vaccination clones (around 97% CD4, 75% to 90% CD8). Clonotypes appearing in both CD4 and CD8 compartments existed, and their share was small.

MiXCR, run by TCRdb on the 5' RACE reads, gives a single entry per CDR3 protein. This table has around 310,000 distinct CDR3 sequences, about 3.5% appearing once. The sequences come from PBMCs, collected on the day of the yellow fever booster vaccination. The TCR was taken from a man between 18 and 35 years old who received the YFV17D yellow fever vaccine. The V and J genes are TRBV6-5 and TRBJ2-1; a possible D gene is TRBD2 (5 bases). The CDR3 coding sequence is TGTGCCAGCAGTGCGGACTTGGGTCGGAATGAGCAGTTCTTC. It is translated as CASSADLGRNEQFF.